This record covers a single T cell receptor beta chain. Its antigen is undetermined. CDR1 is MDHEN, CDR2 SYDVKM, per germline. The V and J ends lost 6 bases and 3 bases, in that order; junction bases with no gene match: 8. The CDR3 length is 14 residues. These data are taken from a study of Ad26.COV2.S vaccination and SARS-CoV-2 variants. The study, taken as a whole, reports: The breadth of spike-specific CD8+ and CD4+ T cell responses after vaccination was reportedly substantial.

TCRdb's table, derived via immunoSEQ multiplex PCR, lists solely in-frame clones and lacks some. The sample includes about 480,000 clones, around 90% seen only once; the top ten take 13%. As for treatment: roughly 19 received Ad26.COV2.S at low or high dose, single or two shots; roughly 5 received placebo; per-sample allocation not given. The samples date from day 63 after the first vaccine or placebo injection. Sequencing used peripheral blood, obtained in a trial of Ad26.COV2.S vaccine versus placebo. This clonotype originated in a person between 18 and 65 years old who received the Ad26.COV2.S COVID-19 vaccine or a placebo. The chain uses TRBV28 and TRBJ2-7, with 7 bases identical to TRBD2. Here the CDR3 reads CASSYSGLLYEQYF. The CDR3 DNA follows: TGTGCCAGCAGCTATAGCGGGCTCCTCTACGAGCAGTACTTC.